The entry that follows covers one TCR beta chain sequence. Its antigen is not identified. These data originate in a study of Ad26.COV2.S vaccination and SARS-CoV-2 variants. The study's findings and limits: Higher spike-specific TCR breadth was found in vaccine recipients than in placebo recipients. With respect to non-spike TCR breadth, vaccine and placebo recipients were similar.

Clones were sequenced by immunoSEQ multiplex PCR, and TCRdb holds only the in-frame ones, with some missing. The top ten hold about 5.5% of the sample, which has about 180,000 clones, around 88% seen once. Germline CDR1 MDHEN, CDR2 SYDVKM. CDR3 length: 15 amino acids. Trimming removed 10 bases at V and 0 bases at J, with 17 bases between. Material: peripheral blood, obtained after recovery from COVID-19. V is TRBV28 and J is TRBJ2-3; a weak D match, TRBD2 (6 bases). The clonotype comes from a human donor who had recovered from COVID-19. CDR3: CATLPGGLSTDTQYF. CDR3 DNA sequence: TGTGCCACCTTACCCGGAGGGTTGAGCACAGATACGCAGTATTTT.